The 16 T cell receptor beta chains listed next were all sequenced from one sample in a study of shared clonotypes between healthy human individuals (dated by TCRdb to about 2020). Library preparation employed the immunoSEQ multiplex PCR assay. TCRdb mirrors the immuneACCESS table, restricted to in-frame sequences. Some clones are absent from its copies; in checked studies, under half trace to an unresolved V gene, and the reason for the others is unknown. The sample table lists about 2.4 million clones, 90% to 95% of them with a count of one. 0.36% of the sample is held by the ten biggest clonotypes. The specimen sequenced was naive CD4+ T cells from PBMCs. The cell subset or site tag for this specimen amounts to: CD45RA+ positively selected. These receptors were obtained from a man between 18 and 29 years old in good health. Some clones in this sample may be carry-over from other donors' samples.

Details on this clone: Other DNA sequences in the sample encode the same CDR3. The chain uses TRBV7-2 and TRBJ2-7; weak D call: TRBD2 (6 bases). Germline V gene data show CDR1 as SGHTA and CDR2 as FQGNSA. V dropped 3 bases and J dropped 7 bases, with 13 bases sitting between them. This CDR3 is 13 amino acids long. The CDR3 DNA is TGTGCCAGCAGCTTGGCCGTTGGGAGGGAGCAGTACTTC. Residues: CASSLAVGREQYF.

The genes are TRBV28 and TRBJ2-1; 8 bases map to TRBD2. The CDR3 has 18 residues. J gave up 5 bases and V 6 bases, and 18 bases lay outside the gene matches. CDR1 is MDHEN and CDR2 is SYDVKM in the germline V gene. The DNA for the CDR3 is TGTGCCAGCAGGATCCACCTGGGGGTAGCGGGAACCGACAATGAGCAGTTCTTC. Its protein is CASRIHLGVAGTDNEQFF.

About this clone: This specimen includes other DNA sequences encoding the same CDR3. The chain employs TRBV19 and TRBJ1-5; no definite D call. Deletions cut 3 bases from V and 4 bases from J, with 4 bases between. This CDR3 has 12 residues. CDR1 and CDR2 from the germline V gene are LNHDA and SQIVND (reference sequence). The CDR3 region has the DNA TGTGCCAGTAGTATCAGGAATCAGCCCCAGCATTTT. Its protein product is CASSIRNQPQHF. Full variable domain (rest looked up from reference TRBV19 and TRBJ1-5): DGGITQSPKYLFRKEGQNVTLSCEQNLNHDAMYWYRQDPGQGLRLIYYSQIVNDFQKGDIAEGYSVSREKKESFPLTVTSAQKNPTAFYLCASSIRNQPQHFGDGTRLSIL.

V is TRBV5-1 and J is TRBJ2-1; D remains unclear. The germline V gene has CDR1 SGHRS and CDR2 YFSETQ. This CDR3 comprises 14 residues. The V end lost 1 base, the J end lost 4 bases, and 9 bases lay between the germline ends. In DNA form, the CDR3 reads TGCGCCAGCAGCTTGCAGGCGGATTACAATGAGCAGTTCTTC. Translating gives CASSLQADYNEQFF.

Points on this clone: The same CDR3 can be traced to other DNA sequences in this sample. V is TRBV9 and J is TRBJ2-1, with 11 bases lining up with TRBD2. Germline CDR1 and CDR2: SGDLS and YYNGEE. The CDR3 spans 15 residues. The V segment lost 3 bases and the J segment 2 bases; nucleotides outside the gene matches: 1. CDR3 sequence: CASSAGLAAYNEQFF. DNA of the CDR3: TGTGCCAGCAGCGCGGGACTAGCGGCCTACAATGAGCAGTTCTTC.

This sequence joins TRBV28 and TRBJ1-5; no clear D gene. Germline V lookup: CDR1 MDHEN, CDR2 SYDVKM. Between the trimmed V and J ends, which lost 3 bases and 9 bases, there was a span of 15 bases. CDR3 length: 14 residues. CDR3 region: CASSFPSTIRPQHF. For the CDR3, the DNA is TGTGCCAGCAGTTTTCCCTCCACAATCCGGCCCCAGCATTTT. The entire variable domain, with the rest obtained from reference TRBV28 and TRBJ1-5, is as follows: DVKVTQSSRYLVKRTGEKVFLECVQDMDHENMFWYRQDPGLGLRLIYFSYDVKMKEKGDIPEGYSVSREKKERFSLILESASTNQTSMYLCASSFPSTIRPQHFGDGTRLSIL.

The V and J genes are TRBV6-5 and TRBJ2-7; D gene ambiguous. Germline-derived CDR1 and CDR2 are MNHEY and SVGAGI. The ends were cut back, 9 bases at V and 1 base at J, with 16 bases in the middle. This CDR3 contains 14 residues. The CDR3 sequence: CASSKLGPSYEQYF. The CDR3 DNA reads as TGTGCCAGTTCAAAACTTGGGCCATCCTACGAGCAGTACTTC.

This sequence joins TRBV9 and TRBJ1-3; no clear D. CDR1 SGDLS and CDR2 YYNGEE come from the germline V gene. This CDR3 is built from 14 residues. Trimming stripped 3 bases from V and 2 bases from J, with 9 bases between. The CDR3 protein is CASSEEIAGNTIYF. The CDR3 nucleotides read TGTGCCAGCAGCGAAGAGATTGCTGGAAACACCATATATTTT. The whole variable domain, filled in from reference TRBV9 and TRBJ1-3, reads DSGVTQTPKHLITATGQRVTLRCSPRSGDLSVYWYQQSLDQGLQFLIQYYNGEERAKGNILERFSAQQFPDLHSELNLSSLELGDSALYFCASSEEIAGNTIYFGEGSWLTVV.

The chain uses TRBV4-1 and TRBJ2-1; 13 positions match TRBD2. Trimming took 4 bases from V and 8 from J; bases not matched to a gene: 11. Looked up from germline, CDR1 is MGHRA and CDR2 is YSYEKL. CDR3 length equals 17 residues. CDR3 protein: CASSPGKGTSGIHEQFF. The DNA of the CDR3 is TGCGCCAGCAGCCCAGGGAAGGGGACTAGCGGGATCCATGAGCAGTTCTTC.

The genes are TRBV18 and TRBJ2-3, with 8 bases identical to TRBD2. Germline values: CDR1 KGHSH, CDR2 LQKENI. The CDR3 loop spans 14 amino acids. V shed 3 bases and J 3 bases; nucleotides not matched to a gene: 2. This chain's CDR3 is CASSPERETDTQYF. CDR3 DNA sequence: TGTGCCAGCTCACCCGAGCGGGAGACAGATACGCAGTATTTT.

This sequence joins TRBV7-6 and TRBJ2-5; D remains ambiguous. The V gene's germline CDR1 is SGHVS and CDR2 FNYEAQ. The V end lost 1 base, the J end lost 3 bases, and 9 bases lay between the germline ends. CDR3 size: 14 residues. The CDR3 nucleotides are TGTGCCAGCAGCTTAGGGGTACTTGAAGAGACCCAGTACTTC. Translated, it gives CASSLGVLEETQYF.

The chain is built from TRBV5-1 and TRBJ2-5; TRBD2 aligns across 14 bases. Judging by the DNA end, TRBJ2-7 fits better; the J call may be wrong. The CDR3 runs to 17 residues. Germline V gene sequence: CDR1 SGHRS, CDR2 YFSETQ. CDR3 in DNA: TGCGCCAGCAGCTTGGGACTAGCGGGAGGGTGGTGGTACGAGCAGTACTTC. Its translation: CASSLGLAGGWWYEQYF.

This clone appeared a few times. This chain joins TRBV5-1 and TRBJ1-1, with a possible D match to TRBD1 (6 bases). Between the trimmed V and J ends, which lost 4 bases and 11 bases, there was a span of 15 bases. In germline, CDR1 is SGHRS, CDR2 YFSETQ. The length of the CDR3 is 12 residues. The CDR3 DNA is TGCGCCAGCAGCCCGGACAGCGATATGGCTTTCTTT. Its protein is CASSPDSDMAFF.

This clone has just one count. The DNA for the CDR3 is TGTGCCAGCAGCTACCAGGGTGACTATGGCTACACCTTC. Its translation is CASSYQGDYGYTF. This chain uses TRBV11-2 with TRBJ1-2; weak D call: TRBD1 (5 bases). Trimming took off 4 bases at V and 3 bases at J, with 9 bases between the two ends. The CDR3 has 13 residues. Germline CDR1 is SGHAT and CDR2 is FQNNGV.

The chain combines TRBV5-4 with TRBJ2-7; D not certain. The V gene lost 5 bases and the J gene lost 2 bases, with 14 bases spanning the gap. The CDR3 consists of 14 residues. Germline V gene sequence: CDR1 SGHNT, CDR2 YYREEE (reference sequence). CDR3 residues: CASSRDPIPYEQYF. CDR3 bases: TGTGCCAGCAGTCGAGACCCTATCCCCTACGAGCAGTACTTC.

This clone has more than one count but fewer than ten. This rearrangement joins TRBV28 to TRBJ1-2, with TRBD1 matching over 7 bases. The ends lost 3 bases at V and 8 bases at J; junction bases unmatched: 9. The V gene's germline CDR1 is MDHEN and CDR2 SYDVKM. The CDR3 sequence is 14 residues long. The DNA for the CDR3 is TGTGCCAGCAGTTTCCTACGGACAGGAGAGGGCTACACCTTC. Residues: CASSFLRTGEGYTF.